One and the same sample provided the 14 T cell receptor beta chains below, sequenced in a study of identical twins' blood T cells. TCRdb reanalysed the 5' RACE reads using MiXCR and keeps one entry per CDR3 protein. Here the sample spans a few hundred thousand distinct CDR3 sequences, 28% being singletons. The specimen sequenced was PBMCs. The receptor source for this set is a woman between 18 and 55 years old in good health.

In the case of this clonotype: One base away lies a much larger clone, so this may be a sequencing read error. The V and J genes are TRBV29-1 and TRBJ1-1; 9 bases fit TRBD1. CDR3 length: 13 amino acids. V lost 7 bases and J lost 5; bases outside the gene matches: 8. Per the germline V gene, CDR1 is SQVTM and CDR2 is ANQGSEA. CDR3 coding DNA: TGCAGCGGGGTGGACAGGGGAGGGACTGAAGCTTTCTTT. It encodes CSGVDRGGTEAFF.

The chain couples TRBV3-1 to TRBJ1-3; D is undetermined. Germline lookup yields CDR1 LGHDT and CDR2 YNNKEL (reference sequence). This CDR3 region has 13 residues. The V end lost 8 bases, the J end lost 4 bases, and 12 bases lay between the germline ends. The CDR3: CASVLKGGNTIYF. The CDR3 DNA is TGTGCCAGCGTCCTAAAAGGGGGAAACACCATATATTTT.

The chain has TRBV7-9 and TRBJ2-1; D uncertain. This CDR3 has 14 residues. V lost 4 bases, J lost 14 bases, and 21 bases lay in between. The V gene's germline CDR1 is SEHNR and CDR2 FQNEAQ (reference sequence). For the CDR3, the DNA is TGTGCCAGCAGCTCCCTATATGGGGTTCTTCGGGAGTTCTTC. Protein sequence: CASSSLYGVLREFF.

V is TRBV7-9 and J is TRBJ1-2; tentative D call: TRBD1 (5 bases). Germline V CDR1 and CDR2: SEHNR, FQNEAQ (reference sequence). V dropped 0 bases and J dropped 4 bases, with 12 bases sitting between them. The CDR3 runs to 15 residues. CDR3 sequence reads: CASSLAGWQGYGYTF. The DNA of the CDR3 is TGTGCCAGCAGCTTAGCGGGCTGGCAGGGCTATGGCTACACCTTC.

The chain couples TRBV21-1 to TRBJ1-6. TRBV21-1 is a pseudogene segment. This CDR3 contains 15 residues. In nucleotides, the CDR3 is TGTGCCCCCAAGGTCCTGCGATCCTATAATTCACCCCTCCACTTT. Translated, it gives CAPKVLRSYNSPLHF.

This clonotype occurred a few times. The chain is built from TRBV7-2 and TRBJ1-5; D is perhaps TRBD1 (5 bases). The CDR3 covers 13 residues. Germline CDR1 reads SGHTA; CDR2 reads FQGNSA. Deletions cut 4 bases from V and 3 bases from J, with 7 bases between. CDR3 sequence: CASSSGYNQPQHF. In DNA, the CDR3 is TGTGCCAGCAGCTCAGGGTACAATCAGCCCCAGCATTTT.

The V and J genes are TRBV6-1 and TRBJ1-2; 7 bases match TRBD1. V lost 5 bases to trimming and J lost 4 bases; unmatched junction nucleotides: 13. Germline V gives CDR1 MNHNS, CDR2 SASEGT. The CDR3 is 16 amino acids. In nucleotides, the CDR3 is TGTGCCAGCAGTCAAAAAGAGACAGGGAGGGGCTATGGCTACACCTTC. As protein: CASSQKETGRGYGYTF.

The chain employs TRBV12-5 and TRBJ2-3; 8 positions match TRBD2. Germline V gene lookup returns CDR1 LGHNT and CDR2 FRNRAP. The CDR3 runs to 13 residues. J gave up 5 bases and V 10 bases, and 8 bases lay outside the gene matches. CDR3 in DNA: TGTGCTACTCCGGGACTAGACCGAGATACGCAGTATTTT. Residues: CATPGLDRDTQYF.

In nucleotides, the CDR3 is TGTGCCAGCAGGACCGGGACAGGGGGGAATGAGCAGTTCTTC. It codes for CASRTGTGGNEQFF. The V and J genes are TRBV2 and TRBJ2-1, with 11 bases lining up with TRBD1. This CDR3 has 14 residues. The ends lost 6 bases at V and 7 bases at J; junction bases unmatched: 5. Germline V CDR1 and CDR2: SNHLY, FYNNEI.

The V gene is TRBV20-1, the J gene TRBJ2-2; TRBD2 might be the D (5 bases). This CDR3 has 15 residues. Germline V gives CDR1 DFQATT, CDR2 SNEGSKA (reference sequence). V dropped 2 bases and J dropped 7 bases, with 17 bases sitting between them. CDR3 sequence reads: CSARSPTSGLGELFF. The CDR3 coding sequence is TGCAGTGCTAGATCCCCCACCAGCGGACTCGGGGAGCTGTTTTTT.

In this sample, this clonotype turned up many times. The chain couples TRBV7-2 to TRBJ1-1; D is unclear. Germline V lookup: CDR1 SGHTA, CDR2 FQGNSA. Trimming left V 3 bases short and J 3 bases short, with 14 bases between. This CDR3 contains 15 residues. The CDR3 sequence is CASSFRVLSYTEAFF. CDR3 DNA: TGTGCCAGCAGCTTTAGGGTTCTGTCGTACACTGAAGCTTTCTTT. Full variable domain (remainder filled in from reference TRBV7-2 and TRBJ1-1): GAGVSQSPSNKVTEKGKDVELRCDPISGHTALYWYRQSLGQGLEFLIYFQGNSAPDKSGLPSDRFSAERTGGSVSTLTIQRTQQEDSAVYLCASSFRVLSYTEAFFGQGTRLTVV.

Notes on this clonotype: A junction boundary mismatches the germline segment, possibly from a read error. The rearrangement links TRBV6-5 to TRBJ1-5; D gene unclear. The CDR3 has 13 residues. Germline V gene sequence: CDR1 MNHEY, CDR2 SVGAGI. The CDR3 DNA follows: TGTGTCAGCTTCCCCGCACCTAATCAGCCCCAGCATTTT. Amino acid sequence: CVSFPAPNQPQHF.

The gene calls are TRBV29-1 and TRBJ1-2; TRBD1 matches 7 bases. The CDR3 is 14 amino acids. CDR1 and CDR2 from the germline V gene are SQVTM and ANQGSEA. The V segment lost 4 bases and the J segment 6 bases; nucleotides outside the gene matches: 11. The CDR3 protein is CSVGRDSRLHGYTF. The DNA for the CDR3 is TGCAGCGTTGGACGGGACAGCCGATTACATGGCTACACCTTC.

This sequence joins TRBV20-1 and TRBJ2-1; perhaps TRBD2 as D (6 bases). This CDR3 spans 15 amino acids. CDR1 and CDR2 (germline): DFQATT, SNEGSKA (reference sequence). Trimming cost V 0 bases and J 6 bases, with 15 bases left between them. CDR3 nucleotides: TGCAGTGCTAGAGATCGGGCGGGGATTTTCAATGAGCAGTTCTTC. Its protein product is CSARDRAGIFNEQFF.